These 22 T cell receptor beta chains share one sample of origin, sequenced in a study of blood T cell repertoires in COVID-19. Profiled with immunoSEQ multiplex PCR; TCRdb holds only in-frame clones, not every one. The sample lists more than 250,000 clones; approximately 89% were seen once. Material for sequencing was PBMCs or T cells enriched from blood (not recorded which). Receptors originate from a woman aged 25 to 39 who had recovered from COVID-19.

This chain links TRBV27 with TRBJ2-3; D might be TRBD2 (5 bases). V was cut by 5 bases and J by 5 bases, with 29 bases left in between. Germline lookup yields CDR1 MNHEY and CDR2 SMNVEV (reference sequence). CDR3 length equals 19 residues. CDR3 coding DNA: TGTGCCAGCAGTGTTGGCTGGCGGGCCGACCTTGGTTCGCGAGATACGCAGTATTTT. Amino acids: CASSVGWRADLGSRDTQYF.

The V and J genes are TRBV5-4 and TRBJ1-2; D is perhaps TRBD1 (6 bases). This CDR3 region has 13 residues. In germline, CDR1 is SGHNT, CDR2 YYREEE (reference sequence). Trimming shortened V by 3 bases and J by 6 bases, and 12 bases separated the two germline ends. CDR3 residues: CASSWERQDGYTF. In DNA, the CDR3 is TGTGCCAGCAGCTGGGAGAGACAGGATGGCTACACCTTC.

The chain couples TRBV7-2 to TRBJ2-7; weak D call: TRBD2 (6 bases). V was pared by 1 base and J by 0 bases, with 10 bases between. The CDR3 length is 15 residues. Germline loops: CDR1 SGHTA, CDR2 FQGNSA. CDR3 DNA: TGTGCCAGCAGCTTAGATGGAGGGCGCTCCTACGAGCAGTACTTC. The encoded protein is CASSLDGGRSYEQYF.

The V gene is TRBV3-1 (or the pseudogene TRBV3-2), the J gene TRBJ1-6, with no clear D. Germline V lookup: CDR1 LGHDT, CDR2 YNNKEL (reference sequence). CDR3 length: 13 residues. Trimming shortened V by 8 bases and J by 6 bases, and 11 bases separated the two germline ends. The CDR3 loop is CASCVGANSPLHF. The CDR3 DNA follows: TGTGCCAGCTGTGTTGGAGCTAATTCACCCCTCCACTTT.

The chain joins TRBV5-1 to TRBJ1-6, with 7 bases matching TRBD1. Germline V gene data show CDR1 as SGHRS and CDR2 as YFSETQ. CDR3 length equals 16 residues. The trim removed 1 base at V and 5 bases at J, leaving 6 bases unmatched. CDR3: CASSLLTGRNNSPLHF. The CDR3 nucleotides read TGCGCCAGCAGCTTGCTGACAGGGCGTAATAATTCACCCCTCCACTTT.

The rearrangement joins TRBV7-9 to TRBJ2-2; perhaps TRBD1 as D (5 bases). CDR3 length: 17 amino acids. V gave up 3 bases and J gave up 7 bases, with 21 bases separating them. Germline lookup yields CDR1 SEHNR and CDR2 FQNEAQ (reference sequence). The CDR3 reads CASSFRQGRSKDGELFF. CDR3 in DNA: TGTGCCAGCAGCTTCCGGCAGGGTAGATCTAAGGACGGGGAGCTGTTTTTT.

V is TRBV4-3 and J is TRBJ1-1, with unresolved D. The germline V gene has CDR1 LGHNA and CDR2 YSLEER. V was shortened by 4 bases and J by 1 base, with 13 bases between the two germline ends. This CDR3 is built from 15 residues. In DNA, the CDR3 is TGCGCCAGCAGCCTCAATGCCGGCGGGAACACTGAAGCTTTCTTT. Translation gives CASSLNAGGNTEAFF.

The chain combines TRBV7-9 with TRBJ1-3, with D tentatively TRBD1 (5 bases). The CDR3 contains 18 residues. The ends were cut back, 4 bases at V and 0 bases at J, with 19 bases in the middle. CDR1 is SEHNR and CDR2 is FQNEAQ in the germline V gene (reference sequence). CDR3 coding DNA: TGTGCCAGCAGCTACCAACTGACAGAACGTTACTCTGGAAACACCATATATTTT. This encodes CASSYQLTERYSGNTIYF. Full variable domain (remainder filled in from reference TRBV7-9 and TRBJ1-3): DTGVSQNPRHKITKRGQNVTFRCDPISEHNRLYWYRQTLGQGPEFLTYFQNEAQLEKSRLLSDRFSAERPKGSFSTLEIQRTEQGDSAMYLCASSYQLTERYSGNTIYFGEGSWLTVV.

The V and J genes are TRBV28 and TRBJ2-1, with D possibly matching TRBD1 (5 bases). Germline V gene lookup returns CDR1 MDHEN and CDR2 SYDVKM. V shed 6 bases and J shed 10 bases, with 13 bases lying between them. This CDR3 region has 12 residues. The CDR3 DNA follows: TGTGCCAGCAGCTCAGGGTTTTGGGAGCAGTTCTTC. Protein: CASSSGFWEQFF.

The rearrangement uses TRBV19 and TRBJ1-2; perhaps TRBD1 as D (6 bases). The V end lost 11 bases, the J end lost 8 bases, and 18 bases lay between the germline ends. This CDR3 comprises 12 residues. The germline V gene has CDR1 LNHDA and CDR2 SQIVND (reference sequence). The DNA of the CDR3 is TGTGCCGCCTTCGAAGCGGGGGGCGGCTACACCTTC. Amino acid sequence: CAAFEAGGGYTF.

The chain combines TRBV27 with TRBJ1-1, with D uncertain. CDR1 is MNHEY, CDR2 SMNVEV, per germline (reference sequence). Trimming removed 6 bases from V and 5 bases from J, with 13 bases in between. The CDR3 length is 13 residues. The CDR3 nucleotides are TGTGCCAGCAGCGTCTACAGCGGAACTGAAGCTTTCTTT. The encoded protein is CASSVYSGTEAFF.

There are a few counts of this clone. This rearrangement joins TRBV4-1 to TRBJ1-2; D remains unclear. CDR1 and CDR2 from the germline V gene are MGHRA and YSYEKL. V lost 0 bases to trimming and J lost 7 bases, with 15 bases between them. The CDR3 consists of 15 residues. CDR3 sequence (DNA): TGCGCCAGCAGCCAAGATTCCCAGGCTTCACGTGGCTACACCTTC. Encoded protein: CASSQDSQASRGYTF.

The rearrangement links TRBV6-5 to TRBJ1-2; D possibly corresponds to TRBD1 (6 bases). Germline CDR1 and CDR2: MNHEY and SVGAGI. CDR3 length equals 14 residues. The ends were cut back, 5 bases at V and 4 bases at J, with 14 bases in the middle. The CDR3 reads CASSRTEPSYGYTF. The CDR3 nucleotides are TGTGCCAGCAGTAGGACAGAACCCTCCTATGGCTACACCTTC.

This sequence joins TRBV5-6 and TRBJ2-7; 7 bases match TRBD1. The CDR3 totals 13 residues. The J segment lost 3 bases and the V segment lost 5 bases, leaving 5 bases of the junction unmatched. Looked up from germline, CDR1 is SGHDT and CDR2 is YYEEEE. Here the CDR3 DNA reads TGTGCCAGCAGACTTACAGGGGTCTACGAGCAGTACTTC. Its protein is CASRLTGVYEQYF.

This clone was observed a few times. V and J are TRBV29-1 and TRBJ1-3; no clear D. Between the trimmed V and J ends, which lost 2 bases and 0 bases, there was a span of 8 bases. The CDR3 covers 14 residues. Germline CDR1 is SQVTM and CDR2 is ANQGSEA. The CDR3 DNA sequence: TGCAGCGTTGAATCCGTCCTCTCTGGAAACACCATATATTTT. Protein: CSVESVLSGNTIYF.

The chain is built from TRBV19 and TRBJ2-3; no clear D gene. The CDR3 has 15 amino acids. Trimming stripped 3 bases from V and 2 bases from J, with 12 bases between. Germline CDR1 reads LNHDA; CDR2 reads SQIVND (reference sequence). CDR3 sequence (DNA): TGTGCCAGTAGTATCGACTCGGGTTCCACAGATACGCAGTATTTT. It is translated as CASSIDSGSTDTQYF.

The chain recombines TRBV7-2 with TRBJ2-2; TRBD1 matches 10 bases. Trimming removed 5 bases from V and 2 bases from J; junction bases left unmatched: 5. Germline CDR1 reads SGHTA; CDR2 reads FQGNSA. The CDR3 runs 16 residues. CDR3: CASSRTGGINTGELFF. CDR3 DNA sequence: TGTGCCAGCAGCCGGACAGGGGGGATTAACACCGGGGAGCTGTTTTTT.

This sequence joins TRBV27 and TRBJ1-1; the match to TRBD1 covers 7 bases. The length of the CDR3 is 15 residues. Germline CDR1 is MNHEY and CDR2 is SMNVEV (reference sequence). V was clipped by 5 bases and J by 2 bases; unmatched bases: 8. The CDR3 loop reads CASSAPGTANTEAFF. The DNA of the CDR3 is TGTGCCAGCAGTGCCCCGGGGACAGCAAACACTGAAGCTTTCTTT.

V usage is TRBV15 and J usage is TRBJ1-6; TRBD1 agrees at 7 bases. The junction had 7 bases not matched to a gene; V was cut back by 1 base and J by 7 bases. There are 16 residues in the CDR3. Germline V gene data show CDR1 as LNHNV and CDR2 as YYDKDF (reference sequence). CDR3 DNA: TGTGCCACCAGCAGAGGACAGGGCGAAGGGAATTCACCCCTCCACTTT. It specifies CATSRGQGEGNSPLHF.

Only one count was recorded for this clone. The V and J genes are TRBV7-2 and TRBJ1-1, with TRBD1 matching 8 bases. This CDR3 region has 15 residues. Germline trimming cut 1 base from V and 4 bases from J; bases unmatched to any gene: 5. Germline CDR1 SGHTA, CDR2 FQGNSA. For the CDR3, the DNA is TGTGCCAGCAGCTTAGAGGGCAGGGGGCTCACTGAAGCTTTCTTT. It translates to CASSLEGRGLTEAFF.

This clone came up once. This same CDR3 is encoded by further DNA sequences in the sample. The chain joins TRBV28 to TRBJ2-7, with D perhaps TRBD2 (6 bases). Germline V lookup: CDR1 MDHEN, CDR2 SYDVKM. This CDR3 is 12 amino acids long. Trimming took off 5 bases at V and 4 bases at J, with 9 bases between the two ends. The CDR3 here is CASSPRGYEQYF. In nucleotides, the CDR3 is TGTGCCAGCAGTCCCCGGGGGTACGAGCAGTACTTC.

V gene TRBV2 combines with J gene TRBJ1-1; TRBD1 aligns across 8 bases. CDR3 size: 14 residues. The V gene's germline CDR1 is SNHLY and CDR2 FYNNEI. J was trimmed by 6 bases and V by 5 bases; bases with no gene match: 8. The CDR3 nucleotides are TGTGCCAGCAGTCTGGACAGGGATCTCCCTGAAGCTTTCTTT. Amino acids: CASSLDRDLPEAFF.